One sample yielded the 27 T cell receptor beta chains listed below, sequenced in a study of blood T cell repertoires in COVID-19. Clones were sequenced by immunoSEQ multiplex PCR, and TCRdb holds only the in-frame ones, with some missing. This sample has under 150,000 clones, with more than 65% found just once. Sequencing used peripheral blood. The receptor source for this set is a woman aged 60-75 years with acute or convalescent COVID-19.

This CDR3 reads CASSFVSSGTESPLHF. The CDR3, as DNA: TGTGCCAGCAGTTTCGTTTCGTCGGGGACAGAATCACCCCTCCACTTT. The genes are TRBV27 and TRBJ1-6; 7 nucleotides line up with TRBD1. With 3 bases clipped from V and 10 bases from J, the junction kept 12 bases outside the gene matches. The CDR3 covers 16 residues. The germline CDR1 and CDR2 sequences are MNHEY and SMNVEV (reference sequence).

The chain employs TRBV2 and TRBJ2-7; weak D call: TRBD1 (6 bases). Germline values: CDR1 SNHLY, CDR2 FYNNEI. Trimming shortened V by 2 bases and J by 6 bases, and 11 bases separated the two germline ends. There are 13 residues in the CDR3. The CDR3, as DNA: TGTGCCAGCAGTGAATCGAGGGGGAGCGAGCAGTACTTC. Residues: CASSESRGSEQYF.

This chain links TRBV7-6 with TRBJ1-1; D unclear. The germline V gene has CDR1 SGHVS and CDR2 FNYEAQ. The CDR3 runs 14 residues. V dropped 5 bases and J dropped 0 bases, with 10 bases sitting between them. CDR3 in DNA: TGTGCCAGCAGCGCCGTTCCTATGAACACTGAAGCTTTCTTT. Residues: CASSAVPMNTEAFF.

The chain links TRBV28 to TRBJ1-5; D uncertain. Germline V gene data show CDR1 as MDHEN and CDR2 as SYDVKM. V was clipped by 5 bases and J by 6 bases, with 5 bases between them. This CDR3 spans 11 amino acids. The CDR3 region has the DNA TGTGCCAGCAGTATGAGTCAGCCCCAGCATTTT. Its protein is CASSMSQPQHF. The full variable domain, its missing parts supplied by reference TRBV28 and TRBJ1-5, is DVKVTQSSRYLVKRTGEKVFLECVQDMDHENMFWYRQDPGLGLRLIYFSYDVKMKEKGDIPEGYSVSREKKERFSLILESASTNQTSMYLCASSMSQPQHFGDGTRLSIL.

CDR3 nucleotides: TGTGCCAGCAGTTTAGTTGCGGGAGTCTACGAGCAGTACTTC. Translated, it gives CASSLVAGVYEQYF. V and J are TRBV27 and TRBJ2-7; 7 bases fit TRBD2. The germline CDR1 and CDR2 sequences are MNHEY and SMNVEV (reference sequence). The junction had 4 bases not matched to a gene; V was cut back by 2 bases and J by 3 bases. The CDR3 spans 14 residues.

This chain uses TRBV24-1 with TRBJ1-4, with TRBD1 identical over 9 bases. V was clipped by 5 bases and J by 7 bases; unmatched bases: 10. The CDR3 has 16 amino acids. Germline V lookup: CDR1 KGHDR, CDR2 SFDVKD. CDR3 DNA: TGTGCCACCAGTGGGGCCCCCGGGACAGGGAGTGAAAAACTGTTTTTT. This sequence encodes CATSGAPGTGSEKLFF.

The chain is built from TRBV28 and TRBJ2-1; 8 bases are shared with TRBD2. After removal of 5 bases from V and 6 bases from J, the junction contained 12 bases not matched to a gene. The V gene's germline CDR1 is MDHEN and CDR2 SYDVKM. The length of the CDR3 is 16 residues. The CDR3 DNA reads as TGTGCCAGCAGTCCTTATGGCGGGAGGTTCTCCAATGAGCAGTTCTTC. It specifies CASSPYGGRFSNEQFF.

The chain recombines TRBV18 with TRBJ1-1, with 8 positions matching TRBD1. Trimming took 4 bases from V and 2 from J; bases not matched to a gene: 3. This CDR3 is built from 14 residues. Germline V CDR1 and CDR2: KGHSH, LQKENI. CDR3 bases: TGTGCCAGCTCACTGGGACAGGTTAACACTGAAGCTTTCTTT. Its translation is CASSLGQVNTEAFF.

This chain connects TRBV18 to TRBJ2-5, with TRBD1 matching 7 bases. CDR1 is KGHSH and CDR2 is LQKENI in the germline V gene. V shed 3 bases, J shed 2 bases, and the junction held 3 bases outside the gene matches. CDR3 length: 14 amino acids. CDR3 protein: CASSPKTGQETQYF. CDR3 DNA sequence: TGTGCCAGCTCACCCAAGACAGGGCAAGAGACCCAGTACTTC.

The chain recombines TRBV5-1 with TRBJ1-3; D uncertain. Trimming stripped 4 bases from V and 0 bases from J, with 11 bases between. There are 15 residues in the CDR3. Germline assignment: CDR1 SGHRS and CDR2 YFSETQ. DNA of the CDR3: TGCGCCAGCAGCCTCAGCGTCCTCTCTGGAAACACCATATATTTT. It yields the protein CASSLSVLSGNTIYF.

The chain has TRBV28 and TRBJ2-5; unclear D gene. Germline CDR1 reads MDHEN; CDR2 reads SYDVKM. The CDR3 loop spans 12 amino acids. V lost 5 bases, J lost 5 bases, and 9 bases lay in between. The CDR3 spells CASSVRRETQYF. CDR3 nucleotides: TGTGCCAGCAGTGTGAGGCGGGAGACCCAGTACTTC.

J is TRBJ1-5 and V is TRBV7-8, with a weak D call TRBD1 (5 bases). CDR1 and CDR2 from the germline V gene are SGHVS and FQNEAQ. This CDR3 has 15 amino acids. Between the trimmed V and J ends, which lost 5 bases and 4 bases, there was a span of 15 bases. CDR3 coding DNA: TGTGCCAGCAGCGACCTCGGGACTCTTAATCAGCCCCAGCATTTT. Translation gives CASSDLGTLNQPQHF. Full variable domain (rest looked up from reference TRBV7-8 and TRBJ1-5): GAGVSQSPRYKVAKRGQDVALRCDPISGHVSLFWYQQALGQGPEFLTYFQNEAQLDKSGLPSDRFFAERPEGSVSTLKIQRTQQEDSAVYLCASSDLGTLNQPQHFGDGTRLSIL.

This chain uses TRBV19 with TRBJ1-5; 7 positions match TRBD1. Unmatched junction bases numbered 9, after V lost 3 bases and J lost 7 bases. Germline V lookup: CDR1 LNHDA, CDR2 SQIVND (reference sequence). CDR3 length: 15 residues. The CDR3: CASSILPTGRQPQHF. CDR3 DNA: TGTGCCAGTAGTATCCTTCCGACAGGGCGGCAGCCCCAGCATTTT.

CDR3: CASSIGTGRAGNTIYF. CDR3 DNA: TGCGCCAGCAGCATAGGGACAGGGAGGGCTGGAAACACCATATATTTT. The rearrangement uses TRBV5-1 and TRBJ1-3; 9 nucleotides align to TRBD1. After removal of 4 bases from V and 2 bases from J, the junction contained 7 bases not matched to a gene. Germline values: CDR1 SGHRS, CDR2 YFSETQ. The CDR3 covers 16 residues.

CDR3 loop: CASSSAGVYNSPLHF. CDR3 coding DNA: TGTGCCAGCAGTTCGGCAGGGGTCTATAATTCACCCCTCCACTTT. V gene TRBV27 combines with J gene TRBJ1-6; D is perhaps TRBD1 (6 bases). Trimming took 4 bases from V and 3 from J, leaving 10 bases between them. The V gene's germline CDR1 is MNHEY and CDR2 SMNVEV (reference sequence). The length of the CDR3 is 15 residues.

The rearrangement joins TRBV10-3 to TRBJ1-2; 9 positions agree with TRBD1. CDR3 length: 11 residues. V lost 8 bases, J lost 8 bases, and 3 bases stayed unmatched. Per germline, CDR1 ENHRY and CDR2 SYGVKD. The CDR3 nucleotides read TGTGCCATCGTAACAGGGGGCGGCTACACCTTC. Translation: CAIVTGGGYTF.

The chain joins TRBV5-1 to TRBJ2-7, with no clear D. V was trimmed by 0 bases and J by 4 bases, leaving 8 bases between them. The CDR3 totals 13 residues. Per germline, CDR1 SGHRS and CDR2 YFSETQ. The CDR3 reads CASSLAPTYEQYF. The CDR3 nucleotides are TGCGCCAGCAGCTTGGCACCGACATACGAGCAGTACTTC.

The CDR3 here is CASSLGQGVGEQFF. DNA of the CDR3: TGTGCCAGCAGCTTAGGCCAGGGGGTTGGCGAGCAGTTCTTC. The chain links TRBV11-2 to TRBJ2-1; 7 nucleotides line up with TRBD1. Germline loops: CDR1 SGHAT, CDR2 FQNNGV. V gave up 1 base and J gave up 10 bases; unmatched junction bases: 7. This CDR3 region has 14 residues.

The chain uses TRBV21-1 and TRBJ2-3; the D call TRBD2 from the table was never checked on the DNA. TRBV21-1 is a listed pseudogene. CDR3 size: 18 residues. The DNA of the CDR3 is TGTGCCAGCAGCCTCCCGACCATGACTAGCGGGAGCCGGGATACGCAGTATTTT. Its protein product is CASSLPTMTSGSRDTQYF.

The CDR3 reads CASSLDWEKLFF. For the CDR3, the DNA is TGTGCCAGCAGCTTGGACTGGGAAAAACTGTTTTTT. The chain employs TRBV5-5 and TRBJ1-4; D unresolved. V shed 0 bases and J shed 8 bases, with 5 bases lying between them. CDR3 length: 12 residues. Per the germline V gene, CDR1 is SGHKS and CDR2 is YYEKEE (reference sequence).

The J gene is TRBJ1-1, the V gene TRBV11-3; D perhaps matches TRBD1 (6 bases). Trimming left V 7 bases short and J 7 bases short, with 13 bases between. The CDR3 is 12 residues long. Per the germline V gene, CDR1 is SGHNT and CDR2 is YENEEA. Written as DNA, the CDR3 is TGTGCCAGCACGGCGGGGGGCTATGAAGCTTTCTTT. It translates to CASTAGGYEAFF.

The chain recombines TRBV28 with TRBJ2-3, with 10 bases lining up with TRBD2. J gave up 5 bases and V 7 bases, and 6 bases lay outside the gene matches. This CDR3 has 14 residues. From germline, CDR1 is MDHEN and CDR2 SYDVKM. The CDR3 DNA reads as TGTGCCAGCACCTTAGCGGGAGGAGGAGATACGCAGTATTTT. Its protein product is CASTLAGGGDTQYF.

This chain connects TRBV18 to TRBJ2-5; 9 nucleotides align to TRBD2. The CDR3 is 16 amino acids. V trimming: 2 bases; J trimming: 1 base; junction bases outside the gene matches: 5. The germline CDR1 and CDR2 sequences are KGHSH and LQKENI. CDR3 in amino acids: CASSPSVSGSQETQYF. The CDR3 DNA sequence: TGTGCCAGCTCACCATCAGTTAGCGGGAGCCAAGAGACCCAGTACTTC.

The chain employs TRBV19 and TRBJ1-1, with D hard to call. CDR3 length: 13 residues. CDR1 and CDR2 (germline): LNHDA, SQIVND (reference sequence). The germline V and J ends were trimmed by 5 bases and 5 bases, with 12 bases remaining between them. CDR3 bases: TGTGCCAGTAGTCCTACGGCGGGTACTGAAGCTTTCTTT. As protein: CASSPTAGTEAFF.

The CDR3 region is CAWSGGSGQKETQYF. The CDR3 nucleotides are TGTGCCTGGAGTGGGGGCTCGGGACAAAAAGAGACCCAGTACTTC. J is TRBJ2-5 and V is TRBV30; weak D call: TRBD1 (6 bases). This CDR3 has 15 residues. Trimming stripped 1 base from V and 3 bases from J, with 15 bases between. Germline V gene data show CDR1 as GTSNPN and CDR2 as SVGIG (reference sequence).

This clone was detected only once. The chain has TRBV19 and TRBJ2-1; possible D gene TRBD2, 6 bases. The CDR3 length is 14 residues. CDR1 is LNHDA, CDR2 SQIVND, per germline (reference sequence). The ends were cut back, 4 bases at V and 6 bases at J, with 13 bases in the middle. The CDR3 protein is CASSTGDGFNEQFF. The CDR3 DNA reads as TGTGCCAGTAGTACGGGGGACGGTTTCAATGAGCAGTTCTTC.

The rearrangement uses TRBV15 and TRBJ2-7, with 7 nucleotides matching TRBD1. Germline V gene lookup returns CDR1 LNHNV and CDR2 YYDKDF (reference sequence). The V segment lost 3 bases and the J segment 3 bases; nucleotides outside the gene matches: 17. This CDR3 is 18 amino acids long. The CDR3: CATSSPGTVGLNHYEQYF. The DNA of the CDR3 is TGTGCCACCAGCAGCCCCGGGACAGTCGGTTTAAACCACTACGAGCAGTACTTC.